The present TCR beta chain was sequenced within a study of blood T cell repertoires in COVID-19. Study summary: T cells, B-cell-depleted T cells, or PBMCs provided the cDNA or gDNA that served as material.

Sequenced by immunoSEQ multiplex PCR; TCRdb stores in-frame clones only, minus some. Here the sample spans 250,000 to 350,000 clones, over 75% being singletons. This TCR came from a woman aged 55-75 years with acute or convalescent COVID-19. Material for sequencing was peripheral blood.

CDR3 coding DNA: TGTGCCAGTAGCCCCCTCCGACACCGGAACACTGAAGCTTTCTTT. Protein product: CASSPLRHRNTEAFF. This chain joins TRBV19 and TRBJ1-1; the D is unclear. Germline lookup yields CDR1 LNHDA and CDR2 SQIVND (reference sequence). The CDR3 is made up of 15 amino acids. Trimming took 6 bases from V and 1 from J, leaving 15 bases between them. The full variable domain, completed using reference TRBV19 and TRBJ1-1, is DGGITQSPKYLFRKEGQNVTLSCEQNLNHDAMYWYRQDPGQGLRLIYYSQIVNDFQKGDIAEGYSVSREKKESFPLTVTSAQKNPTAFYLCASSPLRHRNTEAFFGQGTRLTVV.